This T cell receptor beta chain was profiled in a study of shared clonotypes between healthy human individuals. Repertoires were generated with immunoSEQ multiplex PCR, while TCRdb's copy carries only in-frame clones and drops some. The data show around 1.6 million clones, approximately 98% seen once. Germline V lookup: CDR1 MGHRA, CDR2 YSYEKL. The CDR3 consists of 14 residues. The trim removed 7 bases at V and 1 base at J, leaving 4 bases unmatched. The V gene is TRBV4-1, the J gene TRBJ2-1, with TRBD2 identical over 7 bases. The sample taken for sequencing was naive CD4+ T cells sorted from blood. Described subset: CD45RA+ positively selected. The receptor was derived from a man younger than 45 in good health. The chain's CDR3 is CASKGLGSYNEQFF. The CDR3 bases are TGCGCCAGCAAAGGACTAGGATCCTACAATGAGCAGTTCTTC.